Given below is one TCR beta chain in context. What it binds is unknown. This sample stems from a study of cytomegalovirus exposure and HLA in healthy donors. Study-wide context: Around 180 million T cells yielded some 120 million unique TCR beta sequences in earlier analysis.

Overall study findings and caveats: Immune exposure information available was restricted to CMV serostatus. Reports showed the classifier diagnosing cytomegalovirus status with high specificity and sensitivity.

V lost 4 bases, J lost 6 bases, and 10 bases stayed unmatched. The germline V gene encodes CDR1 SGHRS and CDR2 YFSETQ. CDR3 length: 16 amino acids. PCR amplification relied on 60 Vbeta primers (plus 13 Jbeta primers). This table comes from immunoSEQ multiplex PCR, and its TCRdb copy is limited to in-frame clones, with some not included. The sample has about 170,000 clones, around 68% seen once; the top ten hold about 3.2%. V and J are TRBV5-1 and TRBJ2-1, with TRBD2 matching 10 bases. The clonotype originates from a man aged 40-49 years in good health and CMV-seronegative. Sequencing was done on a sample of PBMCs. In DNA, the CDR3 is TGCGCCAGCAGCGACGAAAGCGGGGGGGCCGCCAATGAGCAGTTCTTC. It encodes CASSDESGGAANEQFF.